This is a list of T cell receptor beta chains from one sample in a study of OX40 agonist ivuxolimab in advanced cancers. Produced via immunoSEQ multiplex PCR; TCRdb's table is partial and in-frame only. The profile covers tens of thousands of clones, with roughly 84% appearing a single time and 3.5% to 5.5% taken by the ten largest. The material was CD4+ or CD8+ T cells sorted from blood, obtained in a trial of the OX40 agonist ivuxolimab. The receptor source for this set is an adult with an advanced solid tumor such as melanoma, head and neck, liver or kidney cancer. CDR3s include the opening cysteine and the closing phenylalanine or tryptophan. Each record gives: J gene, V gene, D gene, clone size, CDR3 DNA, CDR3 protein. A D gene is named only where the DNA matches it firmly. Only part of the rows carry a size: once, few, many, or a class if the clone is expanded.

>TRBJ1-2|TRBV6-1|-|-
TGTGCCAGCAAAAACAGGGCCGCCGCCTATGGCTACACCTTC
CASKNRAAAYGYTF
>TRBJ2-4|TRBV5-4|-|-
TGTGCCAGCACCCCAAACCTTTTTCAGTACTTC
CASTPNLFQYF
>TRBJ2-7|TRBV11-3|-|-
TGTGCCAGCGGAGTGTTCTCCTACGAGCAGTACTTC
CASGVFSYEQYF
>TRBJ1-1|TRBV6-6|-|-
TGTGCCAGCAGTACGGGGACGGGGAACACTGAAGCTTTCTTT
CASSTGTGNTEAFF
>TRBJ1-1|TRBV30|-|-
TGTGCCGGGAGCGGGGAAAAGAACACTGAAGCTTTCTTT
CAGSGEKNTEAFF
>TRBJ2-7|TRBV9|-|-
TGTGCCAGCAGCGTAGCAGCTGGCCACTACGAGCAGTACTTC
CASSVAAGHYEQYF
>TRBJ1-1|TRBV27|-|-
TGTGCCAGCAGTCCCCCCGGGTTGAGCATGAACACTGAAGCTTTCTTT
CASSPPGLSMNTEAFF
>TRBJ2-4|TRBV30|TRBD1|-
TGTGCCTGGACCTTGGGACAGGGGGATTGGTACTTC
CAWTLGQGDWYF
>TRBJ2-3|TRBV27|-|-
TGTGCCAGCAGTCTCGGACAGCTCACAGATACGCAGTATTTT
CASSLGQLTDTQYF
>TRBJ1-1|TRBV19|TRBD1|few
TGTGCCAGTAGTGCCGGGACAGGGATCACTGAAGCTTTCTTT
CASSAGTGITEAFF
>TRBJ2-3|TRBV14|-|-
TGTGCCAGCAGCCAATTGGGGGCAGGAGATACGCAGTATTTT
CASSQLGAGDTQYF
>TRBJ2-7|TRBV15|TRBD1|few
TGTGCCACCAGCAGAGTGACAGGGGCCGTTATGTACGAGCAGTACTTC
CATSRVTGAVMYEQYF
>TRBJ2-3|TRBV11-2|-|-
TGTGCCAGCAGCCCGAAGACGAGGGCAGATACGCAGTATTTT
CASSPKTRADTQYF
>TRBJ2-7|TRBV4-2|-|-
TGTGCCAGCAGCTTGGAACCCCCGGGAAACTTC
CASSLEPPGNF
>TRBJ1-4|TRBV9|-|-
TGTGCCAGCAGCGCCAGGGGCAGATTAGGTACAACTAATGAAAAACTGTTTTTT
CASSARGRLGTTNEKLFF
>TRBJ1-2|TRBV19|TRBD1|few
TGTGCCAGTAGACGGCAGGGGGCTAACTATGGCTACACCTTC
CASRRQGANYGYTF
>TRBJ2-1|TRBV7-9|-|-
TGTGCCAGCAGCTTAATGTACAATGAGCAGTTCTTC
CASSLMYNEQFF
>TRBJ2-2|TRBV18|-|-
TGTGCCAGCAATCCTAGTGGAAACACCGGGGAGCTGTTTTTT
CASNPSGNTGELFF
>TRBJ2-7|TRBV5-1|TRBD2|-
TGCGCCAGCAGCCCCGGACTAGCGGGAGGGCCGCAGGAGCAGTACTTC
CASSPGLAGGPQEQYF
>TRBJ1-2|TRBV7-8|TRBD1|-
TGTGCCAGCAGCTTTACAGGGGGCGACTATGGCTACACCTTC
CASSFTGGDYGYTF
>TRBJ1-5|TRBV13|TRBD1|-
TGTGCCAGCAGCTTGGGGACAGGGCATCAGCCCCAGCATTTT
CASSLGTGHQPQHF
>TRBJ2-5|TRBV5-3|TRBD1|-
TGTGCCAGAAGCTATACCCACAGGGGATACCAAGAGACCCAGTACTTC
CARSYTHRGYQETQYF
>TRBJ2-3|TRBV5-1|TRBD2|-
TGCGCCAGCAGCTTGGTACTAGCGGGAGATACGCAGTATTTT
CASSLVLAGDTQYF